Listed here are 32 T cell receptor beta chains from one sample, sequenced in a study of T-cell reconstitution after alpha-beta-depleted transplantation in children. It was with unique molecular identifiers that the TCRbeta library was prepared. MiXCR, applied by TCRdb to the PCR reads, yields one record per CDR3 protein. The data contain a few hundred thousand distinct CDR3 sequences, approximately 9.8% of them singletons. This sample comprised PBMCs from the stem cell graft donor, obtained from the stem cell graft. These receptor sequences come from a human donor who donated a stem cell graft to a child with SCID.

A single count supports this clonotype. Since a much larger clone is just one base distant, this may be a read error. The chain carries TRBV3-1 and TRBJ2-7, with 7 bases lining up with TRBD2. Germline V gene sequence: CDR1 LGHDT, CDR2 YNNKEL (reference sequence). The CDR3 extends over 12 amino acids. The CDR3 here is CATQGGHYEPYF. CDR3 DNA: TGTGCCACCCAGGGAGGGCACTACGAGCCGTACTTC.

This clonotype occurred many times. This chain uses TRBV28 with TRBJ2-3, with 12 bases aligning to TRBD1. The V and J ends lost 3 bases and 3 bases, in that order; junction bases with no gene match: 4. Germline V gene data show CDR1 as MDHEN and CDR2 as SYDVKM. The CDR3 totals 16 residues. CDR3 coding DNA: TGTGCCAGCAGTTTTCGGGACAGGGGGCAAACAGATACGCAGTATTTT. It encodes CASSFRDRGQTDTQYF.

Many counts were recorded for this clonotype. The chain couples TRBV5-1 to TRBJ2-1; D is uncertain. Germline V lookup: CDR1 SGHRS, CDR2 YFSETQ. Trimming shortened V by 4 bases and J by 3 bases, and 11 bases separated the two germline ends. The CDR3 contains 14 residues. The CDR3 spells CASSPPGHYNEQFF. The DNA of the CDR3 is TGCGCCAGCAGCCCGCCAGGCCACTACAATGAGCAGTTCTTC. Drawing the rest from reference TRBV5-1 and TRBJ2-1, the complete variable domain is KAGVTQTPRYLIKTRGQQVTLSCSPISGHRSVSWYQQTPGQGLQFLFEYFSETQRNKGNFPGRFSGRQFSNSRSEMNVSTLELGDSALYLCASSPPGHYNEQFFGPGTRLTVL.

This clonotype was detected ten times or more. The J gene is TRBJ2-2, the V gene TRBV7-9; D is perhaps TRBD1 (5 bases). This CDR3 is 16 amino acids long. CDR1 and CDR2 (germline): SEHNR, FQNEAQ (reference sequence). Trimming shortened V by 3 bases and J by 1 base, and 12 bases separated the two germline ends. The CDR3: CASSFTRTLNTGELFF. The CDR3 nucleotides read TGTGCCAGCAGCTTTACGAGGACACTGAACACCGGGGAGCTGTTTTTT.

This clonotype was recorded many times. V gene TRBV5-1 combines with J gene TRBJ2-3; the D is unclear. V shed 2 bases and J shed 6 bases, with 10 bases lying between them. Germline V gene sequence: CDR1 SGHRS, CDR2 YFSETQ. This CDR3 contains 13 residues. The CDR3 DNA is TGCGCCAGCAGCTTCCCGCTGGGGGATACGCAGTATTTT. It translates to CASSFPLGDTQYF. The entire variable domain, with the rest obtained from reference TRBV5-1 and TRBJ2-3, is as follows: KAGVTQTPRYLIKTRGQQVTLSCSPISGHRSVSWYQQTPGQGLQFLFEYFSETQRNKGNFPGRFSGRQFSNSRSEMNVSTLELGDSALYLCASSFPLGDTQYFGPGTRLTVL.

This chain uses TRBV11-2 with TRBJ2-3, with 7 positions matching TRBD1. The CDR3 length is 15 residues. The V segment lost 4 bases and the J segment 0 bases; nucleotides outside the gene matches: 4. Germline values: CDR1 SGHAT, CDR2 FQNNGV. The CDR3 reads CASSSDRKSTDTQYF. The CDR3 DNA reads as TGTGCCAGCAGCTCGGACAGGAAAAGCACAGATACGCAGTATTTT. Full variable domain (outside the CDR3, taken from reference TRBV11-2 and TRBJ2-3): EAGVAQSPRYKIIEKRQSVAFWCNPISGHATLYWYQQILGQGPKLLIQFQNNGVVDDSQLPKDRFSAERLKGVDSTLKIQPAKLEDSAVYLCASSSDRKSTDTQYFGPGTRLTVL.

The chain links TRBV18 to TRBJ2-5, with 8 bases identical to TRBD1. This CDR3 is built from 16 residues. Per the germline V gene, CDR1 is KGHSH and CDR2 is LQKENI. With 0 bases clipped from V and 5 bases from J, the junction kept 8 bases outside the gene matches. The CDR3 DNA reads TGTGCCAGCTCACCACCGGTAGGACAGGGAAGGGAGACCCAGTACTTC. This codes for CASSPPVGQGRETQYF.

This clonotype came up a few times. This chain joins TRBV5-6 and TRBJ2-1; D is possibly TRBD2 (6 bases). The CDR3 extends over 16 amino acids. Trimming stripped 4 bases from V and 0 bases from J, with 14 bases between. Germline V gene lookup returns CDR1 SGHDT and CDR2 YYEEEE. The chain's CDR3 is CASSRLSGSSYNEQFF. In DNA form, the CDR3 reads TGTGCCAGCAGCCGACTTAGCGGAAGCTCCTACAATGAGCAGTTCTTC.

This clonotype appeared many times. CDR3 residues: CASSWASGVYNEQFF. In DNA form, the CDR3 reads TGCGCCAGCAGCTGGGCTAGCGGGGTGTACAATGAGCAGTTCTTC. J is TRBJ2-1 and V is TRBV5-1, with 9 bases lining up with TRBD2. The junction had 5 bases not matched to a gene; V was cut back by 3 bases and J by 4 bases. The CDR3 extends over 15 amino acids. CDR1 is SGHRS and CDR2 is YFSETQ in the germline V gene.

The table lists this clonotype with many counts. V usage is TRBV5-1 and J usage is TRBJ1-1, with D possibly matching TRBD1 (6 bases). Trimming cost V 4 bases and J 5 bases, with 9 bases left between them. This CDR3 spans 12 amino acids. CDR1 and CDR2 from the germline V gene are SGHRS and YFSETQ. The CDR3: CASSPRGTEAFF. DNA of the CDR3: TGCGCCAGCAGCCCCAGGGGAACTGAAGCTTTCTTT.

This sequence joins TRBV5-4 and TRBJ1-1; no clear D. V was pared by 0 bases and J by 1 base, with 7 bases between. The CDR3 loop spans 14 amino acids. CDR1 is SGHNT, CDR2 YYREEE, per germline (reference sequence). The CDR3 region is CASSLVDQNTEAFF. The CDR3 nucleotides read TGTGCCAGCAGCTTGGTGGACCAGAACACTGAAGCTTTCTTT.

This clonotype was seen more than once but under ten times. The chain recombines TRBV7-6 with TRBJ1-6; 7 bases agree with TRBD1. The CDR3 length is 17 residues. Germline-derived CDR1 and CDR2 are SGHVS and FNYEAQ. The trim removed 1 base at V and 5 bases at J, leaving 8 bases unmatched. CDR3 sequence: CASSLGVGDRNNSPLHF. Here the CDR3 DNA reads TGTGCCAGCAGCTTAGGGGTTGGGGACAGAAATAATTCACCCCTCCACTTT.

This clonotype has a count of ten or more. The V and J genes are TRBV4-1 and TRBJ1-1; D remains ambiguous. V was cut by 1 base and J by 6 bases, with 18 bases left in between. The CDR3 runs 16 residues. Germline CDR1 and CDR2: MGHRA and YSYEKL. The CDR3 loop is CASSQVKSGQNPEAFF. DNA for the CDR3: TGCGCCAGCAGCCAAGTGAAAAGCGGCCAAAACCCTGAAGCTTTCTTT.

This clonotype was detected many times. The chain recombines TRBV12-3 or TRBV12-4 with TRBJ1-2; D remains unclear. The CDR3 extends over 12 amino acids. The V end lost 7 bases, the J end lost 4 bases, and 10 bases lay between the germline ends. The CDR3 is CASNGPGYGYTF. The CDR3 DNA is TGTGCCAGCAATGGGCCGGGCTATGGCTACACCTTC.

This clonotype was found many times. The genes are TRBV20-1 and TRBJ1-5, with 11 bases identical to TRBD1. The junction had 9 bases not matched to a gene; V was cut back by 5 bases and J by 6 bases. Germline V lookup: CDR1 DFQATT, CDR2 SNEGSKA (reference sequence). CDR3 length equals 15 residues. The CDR3 protein is CSARRTGGAGQPQHF. CDR3 bases: TGCAGTGCTCGCAGGACAGGGGGCGCGGGTCAGCCCCAGCATTTT.

This clonotype appeared many times. J is TRBJ1-2 and V is TRBV10-3, with D unresolved. Per the germline V gene, CDR1 is ENHRY and CDR2 is SYGVKD. V shed 4 bases and J shed 1 base, with 22 bases lying between them. The CDR3 sequence is 18 residues long. The CDR3 DNA reads as TGTGCCATCAGTGGATCGGTGCAGCTATTGAGGGATAACTATGGCTACACCTTC. Protein product: CAISGSVQLLRDNYGYTF.

J is TRBJ1-4 and V is TRBV7-2, with TRBD1 identical over 9 bases. Per the germline V gene, CDR1 is SGHTA and CDR2 is FQGNSA. The CDR3 has 15 amino acids. J was trimmed by 4 bases and V by 4 bases; bases with no gene match: 4. CDR3 sequence reads: CASSSGTGLNEKLFF. The CDR3 DNA reads TGTGCCAGCAGCTCGGGGACAGGGCTTAATGAAAAACTGTTTTTT.

This clonotype was seen many times. The chain carries TRBV7-6 and TRBJ1-4; D might be TRBD1 (6 bases). Germline CDR1 and CDR2: SGHVS and FNYEAQ. V was clipped by 2 bases and J by 0 bases, with 16 bases between them. This CDR3 has 18 amino acids. DNA for the CDR3: TGTGCCAGCAGCTTACCCCACGGGGGCGACGCAACTAATGAAAAACTGTTTTTT. It codes for CASSLPHGGDATNEKLFF.

At least ten counts were recorded for this clonotype. V gene TRBV7-9 combines with J gene TRBJ1-4, with TRBD1 matching over 8 bases. CDR1 and CDR2 from the germline V gene are SEHNR and FQNEAQ (reference sequence). The CDR3 runs to 18 residues. The junction had 10 bases not matched to a gene; V was cut back by 1 base and J by 3 bases. The CDR3 loop reads CASSLGSPGTGPNEKLFF. CDR3 DNA: TGTGCCAGCAGCTTAGGGAGTCCCGGGACAGGTCCTAATGAAAAACTGTTTTTT.

This clonotype was seen ten or more times. This sequence joins TRBV20-1 and TRBJ1-6; no firm D call. The CDR3 loop spans 16 amino acids. Between the trimmed V and J ends, which lost 5 bases and 5 bases, there was a span of 19 bases. Looked up from germline, CDR1 is DFQATT and CDR2 is SNEGSKA (reference sequence). CDR3 nucleotide sequence: TGCAGTGCTCTTTTCCCCGGCGGCTCTCATAATTCACCCCTCCACTTT. It is translated as CSALFPGGSHNSPLHF.

This clonotype was recorded many times. J is TRBJ1-2 and V is TRBV5-1, with a weak D call TRBD1 (5 bases). V was clipped by 0 bases and J by 0 bases, with 12 bases between them. CDR1 is SGHRS, CDR2 YFSETQ, per germline. The CDR3 loop spans 16 amino acids. CDR3 in amino acids: CASSLEGPPTNYGYTF. The CDR3 DNA sequence: TGCGCCAGCAGCTTGGAGGGACCCCCTACTAACTATGGCTACACCTTC.

The V call is TRBV10-2, the J call TRBJ2-6, with D tentatively TRBD1 (5 bases). The CDR3 is 17 residues long. Trimming shortened V by 2 bases and J by 0 bases, and 11 bases separated the two germline ends. Germline CDR1 and CDR2: WSHSY and SAAADI. This chain's CDR3 is CASSEETESSGANVLTF. The CDR3 DNA follows: TGCGCCAGCAGTGAGGAGACAGAGAGCTCTGGGGCCAACGTCCTGACTTTC.

This clonotype showed up just a few times. The V gene is TRBV10-3, the J gene TRBJ2-1, with 13 bases lining up with TRBD2. The CDR3 runs 17 residues. Germline V lookup: CDR1 ENHRY, CDR2 SYGVKD. The V and J ends lost 7 bases and 6 bases, in that order; junction bases with no gene match: 12. In DNA form, the CDR3 reads TGTGCCATCATGGAACCGGGACTAGCGGGGTCCCTCAATGAGCAGTTCTTC. Encoded protein: CAIMEPGLAGSLNEQFF.

This clonotype was recorded at least ten times. J is TRBJ2-7 and V is TRBV27; 8 nucleotides agree with TRBD2. Unmatched junction bases numbered 8, after V lost 1 base and J lost 0 bases. The germline gives CDR1 MNHEY, CDR2 SMNVEV (reference sequence). This CDR3 region has 17 residues. The CDR3: CASSLFARAGDSYEQYF. The CDR3 region has the DNA TGTGCCAGCAGTTTATTTGCGCGAGCGGGAGACTCCTACGAGCAGTACTTC.

This clonotype was observed many times. The V gene is TRBV7-8, the J gene TRBJ2-7, with TRBD1 as a possible D gene (6 bases). The V gene's germline CDR1 is SGHVS and CDR2 FQNEAQ. The CDR3 sequence is 14 residues long. V dropped 1 base and J dropped 3 bases, with 10 bases sitting between them. In DNA, the CDR3 is TGTGCCAGCAGCTTAGGGACAGCCCTCTACGAGCAGTACTTC. Amino acids: CASSLGTALYEQYF.

This clonotype was found many times. The gene calls are TRBV5-1 and TRBJ2-7; D is unresolved. Trimming pared 0 bases from V and 0 bases from J, leaving 7 bases between. The CDR3 totals 14 residues. The germline V gene encodes CDR1 SGHRS and CDR2 YFSETQ. CDR3 in amino acids: CASSLVPGSYEQYF. The CDR3 DNA reads TGCGCCAGCAGCTTGGTTCCAGGCTCCTACGAGCAGTACTTC.

At least ten counts were recorded for this clonotype. V usage is TRBV20-1 and J usage is TRBJ2-3, with D maybe TRBD2 (7 bases). The CDR3 is 16 residues long. Germline-derived CDR1 and CDR2 are DFQATT and SNEGSKA (reference sequence). Trimming pared 5 bases from V and 2 bases from J, leaving 20 bases between. CDR3 DNA: TGCAGTGCTGGGGGCGGTGGGGGGGCCTACACAGATACGCAGTATTTT. This translates into CSAGGGGGAYTDTQYF.

In its sample, this clonotype was seen many times. The rearrangement joins TRBV6-1 to TRBJ1-2, with 9 bases lining up with TRBD1. The CDR3 runs to 14 residues. The V segment lost 4 bases and the J segment 4 bases; nucleotides outside the gene matches: 4. The germline V gene encodes CDR1 MNHNS and CDR2 SASEGT. CDR3: CASSGMDRGYGYTF. The CDR3 DNA follows: TGTGCCAGCAGTGGTATGGACAGGGGCTATGGCTACACCTTC.

This clonotype was seen ten or more times. The chain uses TRBV15 and TRBJ2-7; D unclear. V gave up 0 bases and J gave up 0 bases, with 9 bases separating them. Looked up from germline, CDR1 is LNHNV and CDR2 is YYDKDF (reference sequence). The CDR3 runs to 15 residues. CDR3 amino acids: CATSRDPSGSYEQYF. The CDR3 nucleotides are TGTGCCACCAGCAGAGATCCGTCGGGCTCCTACGAGCAGTACTTC.

This chain connects TRBV20-1 to TRBJ1-4; 9 bases agree with TRBD1. Germline CDR1 reads DFQATT; CDR2 reads SNEGSKA (reference sequence). The CDR3 extends over 15 amino acids. Germline trimming cut 4 bases from V and 5 bases from J; bases unmatched to any gene: 8. The CDR3 is CSATGTGNLNEKLFF. In DNA, the CDR3 is TGCAGTGCTACCGGGACAGGGAACCTCAATGAAAAACTGTTTTTT.

This clonotype was seen repeatedly, ten times or more. The V and J genes are TRBV2 and TRBJ2-1; D call uncertain. With 1 base removed from V and 5 bases from J, the gap between germline ends came to 15 bases. Germline V CDR1 and CDR2: SNHLY, FYNNEI. The CDR3 loop spans 16 amino acids. The CDR3 is CASSEVRYPTHNEQFF. The DNA of the CDR3 is TGTGCCAGCAGTGAAGTACGGTACCCCACCCACAATGAGCAGTTCTTC.

Many counts were recorded for this clonotype. V and J are TRBV5-1 and TRBJ2-2, with 10 bases matching TRBD2. Per germline, CDR1 SGHRS and CDR2 YFSETQ. V gave up 3 bases and J gave up 4 bases; unmatched junction bases: 9. CDR3 length: 17 amino acids. The CDR3 DNA is TGCGCCAGCAGCTACCCGCCTAGCGGGGGAATCACCGGGGAGCTGTTTTTT. This codes for CASSYPPSGGITGELFF.